This T cell receptor beta chain was sequenced during a study of cytotoxic CD8 clonotypes in ibrutinib-treated CLL. Study results and caveats: Circulating CD8+ T-cell counts were tracked by baseline clonality, which exceeded that of age-matched healthy donors. For progressing versus sustained-remission patients, sampling times were not the same. Treatment saw public clonotypes, which were uncommon, either contract or stay stable.

The CDR3 length is 14 residues. CDR1 MGHRA and CDR2 YSYEKL come from the germline V gene. The V segment lost 4 bases and the J segment 4 bases; nucleotides outside the gene matches: 6. The method was immunoSEQ multiplex PCR; TCRdb's version includes in-frame clones alone and lacks a portion of them. The sample consists of fewer than 35,000 clones, over 55% of them appearing once. A remark on this clone: The antigen is undetermined.

The receptor comes from a human donor with chronic lymphocytic leukemia. This sample comprised PBMCs, obtained after 24 months of ibrutinib treatment. This chain uses TRBV4-1 with TRBJ2-7; 8 bases agree with TRBD1. This CDR3 reads CASSRTGGVYEQYF. The CDR3 nucleotides read TGCGCCAGCAGCCGAACAGGGGGAGTATACGAGCAGTACTTC.